This T cell receptor (beta chain) was obtained from a study of identical twins. Findings and caveats of the study: Model-predicted out-of-frame TCR alpha sharing fell below observed values in monozygotic twins.

The junction had 6 bases not matched to a gene; V was cut back by 5 bases and J by 2 bases. The V gene's germline CDR1 is SGHTS and CDR2 YDEGEE. The CDR3 runs 15 residues. This clonotype was seen more than once but under ten times. Its antigen is undetermined. cDNA molecules carried unique molecular identifiers, and template switching added a universal primer site. TCRdb used MiXCR to reprocess the 5' RACE reads, holding one entry per CDR3 protein. The table has approximately 670,000 distinct CDR3 sequences, 5.5% to 6.5% seen once; the top ten hold 1.5% to 2%. The sequencing sample was made of naive T cells sorted from blood. The receptor's source is a man in his late teens or twenties in good health. V is TRBV5-8 and J is TRBJ2-3; 9 positions agree with TRBD1. CDR3 residues: CASRRTGEFTDTQYF. The CDR3, as DNA: TGTGCCAGCAGGCGGACAGGGGAATTCACAGATACGCAGTATTTT.